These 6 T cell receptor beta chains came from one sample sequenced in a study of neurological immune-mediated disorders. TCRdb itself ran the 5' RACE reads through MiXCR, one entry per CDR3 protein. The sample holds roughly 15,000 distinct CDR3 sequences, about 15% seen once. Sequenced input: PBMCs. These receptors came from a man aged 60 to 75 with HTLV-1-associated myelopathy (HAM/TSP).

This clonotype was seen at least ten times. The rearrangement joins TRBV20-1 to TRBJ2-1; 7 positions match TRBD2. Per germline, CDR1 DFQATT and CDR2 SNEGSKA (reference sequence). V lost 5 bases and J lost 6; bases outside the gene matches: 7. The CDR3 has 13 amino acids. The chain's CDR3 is CSASGGFRNEQFF. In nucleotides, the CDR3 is TGCAGTGCTTCCGGGGGGTTCCGCAATGAGCAGTTCTTC.

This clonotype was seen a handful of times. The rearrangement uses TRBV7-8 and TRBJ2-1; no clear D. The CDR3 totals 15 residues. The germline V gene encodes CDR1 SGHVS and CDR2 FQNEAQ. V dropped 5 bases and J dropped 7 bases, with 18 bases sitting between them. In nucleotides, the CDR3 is TGTGCCAGCAGCCCTGGGCGTGAGAATGGGAATGAGCAGTTCTTC. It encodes CASSPGRENGNEQFF. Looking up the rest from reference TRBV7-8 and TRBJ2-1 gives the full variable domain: GAGVSQSPRYKVAKRGQDVALRCDPISGHVSLFWYQQALGQGPEFLTYFQNEAQLDKSGLPSDRFFAERPEGSVSTLKIQRTQQEDSAVYLCASSPGRENGNEQFFGPGTRLTVL.

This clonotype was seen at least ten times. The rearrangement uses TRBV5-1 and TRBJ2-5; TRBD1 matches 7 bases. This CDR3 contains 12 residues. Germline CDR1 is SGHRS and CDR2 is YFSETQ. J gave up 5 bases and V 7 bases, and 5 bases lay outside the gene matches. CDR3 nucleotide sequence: TGCGCCAGCGCAGTGGACAGGGAGACCCAGTACTTC. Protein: CASAVDRETQYF.

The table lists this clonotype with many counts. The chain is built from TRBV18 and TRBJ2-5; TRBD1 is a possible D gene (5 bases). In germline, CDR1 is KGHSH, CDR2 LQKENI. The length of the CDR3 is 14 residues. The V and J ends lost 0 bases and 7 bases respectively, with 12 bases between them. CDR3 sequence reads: CASSPPTALTTQYF. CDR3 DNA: TGTGCCAGCTCACCACCGACAGCCCTAACGACCCAGTACTTC.

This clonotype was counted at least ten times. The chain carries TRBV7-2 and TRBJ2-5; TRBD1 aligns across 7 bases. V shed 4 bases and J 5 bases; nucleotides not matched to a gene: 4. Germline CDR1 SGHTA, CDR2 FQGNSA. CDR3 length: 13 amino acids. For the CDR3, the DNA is TGTGCCAGCAGCTCTGGGACAGCCGAGACCCAGTACTTC. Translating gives CASSSGTAETQYF.

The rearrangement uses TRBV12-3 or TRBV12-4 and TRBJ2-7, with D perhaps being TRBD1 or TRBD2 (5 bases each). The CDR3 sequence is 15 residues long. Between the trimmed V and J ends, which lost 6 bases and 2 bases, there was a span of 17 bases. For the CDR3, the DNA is TGTGCCAGCAGCCCCGAACGTGGGGGAACCTACGAGCAGTACTTC. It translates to CASSPERGGTYEQYF.